The 8 T cell receptor beta chains given below trace back to one sample, sequenced in a study of T cell clonotyping in hematopoietic cell transplantation. Only in-frame clones appear in the TCRdb table, and some are missing; sequencing was by immunoSEQ multiplex PCR. The profile covers 27,000 or so clones, with roughly 70% appearing a single time and less than 6.5% taken by the ten largest. Time point specified: recipient sample about 28 days before transplant, after cytoreduction. This sample comprised peripheral blood mononuclear cells, obtained before stem cell transplant. These receptors came from a man aged 50 to 60 with myelodysplastic syndrome. Some clones in this sample may be carry-over from other donors' samples.

The rearrangement links TRBV25-1 to TRBJ1-2; D call uncertain. Germline V gene data show CDR1 as MGHDK and CDR2 as SYGVNS. The CDR3 loop spans 14 amino acids. V gave up 8 bases and J gave up 3 bases, with 16 bases separating them. Here the CDR3 DNA reads TGTGCCAGCTGGGGAGGCCAATTCCACTATGGCTACACCTTC. This encodes CASWGGQFHYGYTF.

The rearrangement uses TRBV29-1 and TRBJ2-3; 7 bases map to TRBD2. V was pared by 4 bases and J by 6 bases, with 7 bases of the junction left unmatched. CDR1 is SQVTM and CDR2 is ANQGSEA in the germline V gene. This CDR3 comprises 13 residues. This chain's CDR3 is CSVVWAGGDTQYF. The CDR3 coding sequence is TGCAGCGTTGTTTGGGCCGGGGGGGATACGCAGTATTTT.

This clone was detected a few times. This chain uses TRBV30 with TRBJ1-6, with D possibly TRBD1 on 5 matching bases. V lost 1 base to trimming and J lost 11 bases, with 9 bases between them. This CDR3 spans 12 amino acids. Germline V CDR1 and CDR2: GTSNPN, SVGIG (reference sequence). The CDR3 bases are TGTGCCTGGAGTGAGGGACTTGCACCCCTCCACTTT. Its translation: CAWSEGLAPLHF.

The V and J genes are TRBV28 and TRBJ2-3; D is possibly TRBD1 or TRBD2 (5 bases each). V lost 6 bases and J 8 bases, leaving 18 bases between the germline ends. The CDR3 contains 14 residues. Germline lookup yields CDR1 MDHEN and CDR2 SYDVKM. DNA of the CDR3: TGTGCCAGCAGCCTGAGGGGAGCCGCCGGTACGCAGTATTTT. This sequence encodes CASSLRGAAGTQYF.

The chain uses TRBV2 and TRBJ1-6, with a weak D call TRBD1 (5 bases). V was pared by 5 bases and J by 9 bases, with 23 bases between. Germline CDR1 reads SNHLY; CDR2 reads FYNNEI. The CDR3 contains 17 residues. The CDR3 spells CASSFRGLRQGGSPLHF. The CDR3 DNA is TGTGCCAGCAGTTTCCGGGGCCTTAGGCAGGGCGGTTCACCCCTCCACTTT. Supplemented by reference TRBV2 and TRBJ1-6, the full variable domain reads EPEVTQTPSHQVTQMGQEVILRCVPISNHLYFYWYRQILGQKVEFLVSFYNNEISEKSEIFDDQFSVERPDGSNFTLKIRSTKLEDSAMYFCASSFRGLRQGGSPLHFGNGTRLTVT.

By its share, this clone is medium-sized (0.01 to 0.1%). V is TRBV7-6 and J is TRBJ1-5, with 8 bases matching TRBD1. The trim removed 2 bases at V and 4 bases at J, leaving 1 base unmatched. Germline V gene data show CDR1 as SGHVS and CDR2 as FNYEAQ. This CDR3 is built from 14 residues. The CDR3 nucleotides read TGTGCCAGCAGCTTAACAGGGGGTAATCAGCCCCAGCATTTT. This translates into CASSLTGGNQPQHF.

The V gene is TRBV20-1, the J gene TRBJ2-5; tentatively, D is TRBD2 (5 bases). Germline assignment: CDR1 DFQATT and CDR2 SNEGSKA (reference sequence). The CDR3 spans 11 residues. The CDR3 here is CLGEQVETQYF. CDR3 nucleotide sequence: TGCCTCGGGGAGCAAGTTGAGACCCAGTACTTC.

V usage is TRBV19 and J usage is TRBJ1-5; D is possibly TRBD1 (6 bases). Trimming pared 6 bases from V and 6 bases from J, leaving 15 bases between. Germline lookup yields CDR1 LNHDA and CDR2 SQIVND (reference sequence). The CDR3 length is 14 residues. DNA for the CDR3: TGTGCCAGTAGGGAGACAGGTCTGGGTCAGCCCCAGCATTTT. The encoded protein is CASRETGLGQPQHF.